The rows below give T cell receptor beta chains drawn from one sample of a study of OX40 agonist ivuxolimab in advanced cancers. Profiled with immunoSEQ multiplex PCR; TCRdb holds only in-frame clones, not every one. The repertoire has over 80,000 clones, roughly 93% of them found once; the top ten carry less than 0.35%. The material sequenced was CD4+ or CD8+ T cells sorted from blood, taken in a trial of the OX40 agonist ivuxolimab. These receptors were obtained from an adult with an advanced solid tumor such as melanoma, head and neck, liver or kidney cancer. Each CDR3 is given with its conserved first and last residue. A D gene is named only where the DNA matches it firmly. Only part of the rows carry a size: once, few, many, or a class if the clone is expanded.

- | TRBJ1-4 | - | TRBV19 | CASSIFGNINEKLFF | TGTGCCAGTAGTATCTTCGGGAACATAAATGAAAAACTGTTTTTT
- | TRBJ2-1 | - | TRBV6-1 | CASSVGERGEQFF | TGTGCCAGCAGTGTCGGTGAAAGAGGTGAGCAGTTCTTC
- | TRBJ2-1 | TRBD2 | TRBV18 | CASSHPASGGYNEQFF | TGTGCCAGCTCACACCCCGCTAGCGGGGGATACAATGAGCAGTTCTTC
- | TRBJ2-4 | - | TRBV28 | CASSLSEGWNIQYF | TGTGCCAGCAGTCTCAGCGAAGGTTGGAACATTCAGTACTTC
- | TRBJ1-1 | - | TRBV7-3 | CASSLTLYTEAFF | TGTGCCAGCAGCCTTACATTGTACACTGAAGCTTTCTTT
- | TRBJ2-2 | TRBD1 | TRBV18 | CASSPLGQGATGELFF | TGTGCCAGCTCCCCACTGGGACAGGGGGCAACCGGGGAGCTGTTTTTT
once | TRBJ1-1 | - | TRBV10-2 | CASIRTVVNTEAFF | TGCGCCAGCATTCGAACAGTGGTGAACACTGAAGCTTTCTTT
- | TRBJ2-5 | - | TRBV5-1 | CASSQGETQYF | TGCGCCAGCAGTCAGGGAGAGACCCAGTACTTC
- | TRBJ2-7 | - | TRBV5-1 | CASSLGTSSYEQYF | TGCGCCAGCAGCTTGGGGACTTCTAGCTACGAGCAGTACTTC
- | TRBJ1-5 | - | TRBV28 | CASSLGGGNQPQHF | TGTGCCAGCAGTTTGGGGGGCGGCAATCAGCCCCAGCATTTT
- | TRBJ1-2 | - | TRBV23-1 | CASSPTRSARPSNYGYTF | TGCGCCAGCAGTCCAACCAGGAGTGCCAGGCCGTCTAACTATGGCTACACCTTC
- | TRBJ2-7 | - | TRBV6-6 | CASTDWQVEQYF | TGTGCCAGCACCGATTGGCAGGTCGAGCAGTACTTC
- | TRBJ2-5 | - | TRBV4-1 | CASSQVLGQETQYF | TGCGCCAGCAGCCAAGTTCTGGGACAAGAGACCCAGTACTTC
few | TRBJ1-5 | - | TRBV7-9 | CASSLHVNQPQHF | TGTGCCAGCAGCTTACATGTGAATCAGCCCCAGCATTTT
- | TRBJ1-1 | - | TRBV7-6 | CASSLAGSARTEAFF | TGTGCCAGCAGCTTAGCGGGGTCGGCTCGGACTGAAGCTTTCTTT
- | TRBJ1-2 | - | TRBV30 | CAWSGGVYGYTF | TGTGCCTGGAGTGGGGGGGTTTATGGCTACACCTTC